This section outlines one TCR beta chain sequence together with its context. This clonotype was counted once. Its antigen is still unknown. No much larger clone exists at a distance of one base, and base qualities are not known. Just one read gives weak support. The data originate from a study of T-cell reconstitution after alpha-beta-depleted transplantation in children (dated by TCRdb to 2016 to 2017). Looking at the study overall: Using TCR repertoire profiling, the study followed T-cell immune reconstitution in a quantitative way in children after TCRalphabeta/CD19-depleted allogeneic hematopoietic cell transplantation.

Paper-wide results and their limitations: In some patients, the high TCRbeta diversity seen at day 60 was put down to recipient T cells and intrathymic progenitors that had survived conditioning. Hyperexpanded clone frequencies declined over subsequent months; after one year, T-cell counts and TCRbeta diversity were mostly attributed to newly produced T cells. The apparently early alphabetaT-cell count recovery about two months after transplant was reportedly dependent on only several hundred rapidly expanded clones derived from non-depleted graft cells.

The germline ends are 21 bases apart after V is trimmed by 2 bases and J by 1 base. The germline V gene supplies CDR1 KGHSH and CDR2 LQKENI. Measured from the cysteine to the phenylalanine, the CDR3 is 19 residues long. Just CDR3 DNA is preserved here, 57 bases in frame from base 1. The sample's treatment or condition label, decoded: allogeneic hematopoietic cell transplantation with graft depleted of TCRalphabeta T cells and CD19 B cells. The transplant recipients were children given TCRalphabeta/CD19-depleted allogeneic hematopoietic cell grafts. To prepare the library, PCR was applied. These reads were obtained on an Illumina HiSeq 2500. To normalize quantification of the TCRbeta repertoire, the TCR libraries were built with molecular barcoding that relied on unique molecular identifiers. TCRdb redid the processing of the public reads, applying fastp at Q25 and MiXCR, and retained in-frame beta chains. Rows matching on CDR3 protein sequence are summarized as one entry with the most common DNA and genes. The sample records around 420,000 distinct CDR3 sequences, under 20% of which are singletons. Approximately 28% of the sample belongs to the ten largest clones.

Here the sequenced sample was PBMCs, mostly from graft donor cells, taken 360 days after TCRalphabeta/CD19-depleted stem cell transplant. The source of this sequence is a boy younger than two who had a stem cell transplant for Wiskott-Aldrich syndrome, so the T cells may come from the graft donor. The V and J segments used are TRBV18 and TRBJ2-4; no D gene can be assigned with confidence. The CDR3 has the sequence CASSPNSGPNHSAKNIQYF. At the DNA level, the sequence is TGTGCCAGCTCACCAAATTCCGGGCCCAACCATTCCGCCAAAAACATTCAGTACTTC.